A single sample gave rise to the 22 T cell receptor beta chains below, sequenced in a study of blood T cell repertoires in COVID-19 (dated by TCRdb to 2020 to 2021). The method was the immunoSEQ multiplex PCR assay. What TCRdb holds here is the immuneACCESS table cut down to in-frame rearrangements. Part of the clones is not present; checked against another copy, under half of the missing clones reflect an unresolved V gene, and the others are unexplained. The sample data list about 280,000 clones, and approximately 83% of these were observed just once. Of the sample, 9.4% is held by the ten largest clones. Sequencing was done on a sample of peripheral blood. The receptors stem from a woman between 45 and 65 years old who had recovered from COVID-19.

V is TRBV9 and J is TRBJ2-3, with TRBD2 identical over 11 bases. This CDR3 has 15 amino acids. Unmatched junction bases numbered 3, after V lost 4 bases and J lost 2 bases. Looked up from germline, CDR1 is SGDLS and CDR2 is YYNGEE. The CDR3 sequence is CASSRGLAVTDTQYF. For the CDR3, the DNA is TGTGCCAGCAGCCGGGGACTAGCGGTCACAGATACGCAGTATTTT.

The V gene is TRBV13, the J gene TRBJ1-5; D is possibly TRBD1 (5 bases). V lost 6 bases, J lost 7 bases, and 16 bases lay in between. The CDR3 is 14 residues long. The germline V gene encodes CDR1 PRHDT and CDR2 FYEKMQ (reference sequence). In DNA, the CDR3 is TGTGCCAGCAGAGATTCTAGGGGTGGACAGCCCCAGCATTTT. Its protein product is CASRDSRGGQPQHF.

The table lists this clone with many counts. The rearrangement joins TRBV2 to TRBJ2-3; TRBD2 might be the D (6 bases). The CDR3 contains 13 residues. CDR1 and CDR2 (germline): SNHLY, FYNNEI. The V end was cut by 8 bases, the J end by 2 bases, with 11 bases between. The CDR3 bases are TGTGCCAGCCGCGGGGAAAACACAGATACGCAGTATTTT. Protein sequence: CASRGENTDTQYF.

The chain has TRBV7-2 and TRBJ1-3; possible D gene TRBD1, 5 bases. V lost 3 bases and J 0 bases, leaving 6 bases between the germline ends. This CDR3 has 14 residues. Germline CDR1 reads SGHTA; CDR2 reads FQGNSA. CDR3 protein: CASSLGGSGNTIYF. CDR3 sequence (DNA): TGTGCCAGCAGCTTGGGGGGCTCTGGAAACACCATATATTTT.

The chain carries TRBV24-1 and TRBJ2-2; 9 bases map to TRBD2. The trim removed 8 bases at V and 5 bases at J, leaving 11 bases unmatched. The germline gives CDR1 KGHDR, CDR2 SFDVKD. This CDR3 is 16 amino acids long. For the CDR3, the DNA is TGTGCCACCAAGACCTGGGCGGGAGGGAGGACCGGGGAGCTGTTTTTT. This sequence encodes CATKTWAGGRTGELFF.

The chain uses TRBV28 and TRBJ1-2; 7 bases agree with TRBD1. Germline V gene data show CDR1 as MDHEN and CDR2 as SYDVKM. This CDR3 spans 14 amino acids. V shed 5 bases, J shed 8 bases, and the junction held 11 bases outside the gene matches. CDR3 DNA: TGTGCCAGCAGTCCTGGGACGCTACAGGGGGGCTACACCTTC. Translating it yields CASSPGTLQGGYTF.

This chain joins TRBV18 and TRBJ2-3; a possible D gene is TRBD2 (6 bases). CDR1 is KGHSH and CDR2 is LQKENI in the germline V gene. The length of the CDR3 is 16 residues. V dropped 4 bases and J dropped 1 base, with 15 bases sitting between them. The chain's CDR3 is CASSLGGDWGTDTQYF. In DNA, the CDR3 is TGTGCCAGCTCACTGGGAGGTGATTGGGGCACAGATACGCAGTATTTT.

CDR3 sequence reads: CATSTSGGTDTQYF. The DNA for the CDR3 is TGTGCCACCAGCACGAGCGGGGGCACAGATACGCAGTATTTT. The chain joins TRBV15 to TRBJ2-3; 7 bases are a match to TRBD2. Germline CDR1 LNHNV, CDR2 YYDKDF (reference sequence). The CDR3 contains 14 residues. With V trimmed by 4 bases and J by 1 base, 2 bases remained unmatched.

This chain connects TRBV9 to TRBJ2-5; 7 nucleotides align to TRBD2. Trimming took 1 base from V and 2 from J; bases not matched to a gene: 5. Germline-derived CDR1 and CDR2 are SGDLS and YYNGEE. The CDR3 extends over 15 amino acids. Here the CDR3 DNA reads TGTGCCAGCAGCGTATGGCCTAGCGGACAAGAGACCCAGTACTTC. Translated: CASSVWPSGQETQYF.

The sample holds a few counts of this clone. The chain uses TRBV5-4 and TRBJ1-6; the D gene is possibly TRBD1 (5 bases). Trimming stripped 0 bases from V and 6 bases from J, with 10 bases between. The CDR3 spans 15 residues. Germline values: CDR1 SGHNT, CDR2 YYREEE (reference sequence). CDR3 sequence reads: CASSLDSTVNSPLHF. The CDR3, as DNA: TGTGCCAGCAGCTTGGATTCGACAGTTAATTCACCCCTCCACTTT.

The CDR3 DNA follows: TGTGCCAGCAGCTTTAATCTCGTTGAACTTCCAAGATATGGCTACACCTTC. Protein sequence: CASSFNLVELPRYGYTF. The V gene is TRBV7-2, the J gene TRBJ1-2, with unresolved D. CDR1 SGHTA and CDR2 FQGNSA come from the germline V gene. The length of the CDR3 is 17 residues. Trimming took off 3 bases at V and 5 bases at J, with 22 bases between the two ends.

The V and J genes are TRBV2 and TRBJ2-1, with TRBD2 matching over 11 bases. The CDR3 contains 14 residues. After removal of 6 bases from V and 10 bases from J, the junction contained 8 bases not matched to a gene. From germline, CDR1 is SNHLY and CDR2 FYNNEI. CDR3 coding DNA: TGTGCCAGCAGGCCACGGACTAGCGGGTCGGAGCAGTTCTTC. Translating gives CASRPRTSGSEQFF.

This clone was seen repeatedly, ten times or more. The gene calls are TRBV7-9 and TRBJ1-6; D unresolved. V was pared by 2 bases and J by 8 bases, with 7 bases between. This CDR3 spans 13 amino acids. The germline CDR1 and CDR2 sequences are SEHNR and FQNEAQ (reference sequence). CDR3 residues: CASSLISDSPLHF. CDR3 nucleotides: TGTGCCAGCAGCTTAATATCGGATTCACCCCTCCACTTT.

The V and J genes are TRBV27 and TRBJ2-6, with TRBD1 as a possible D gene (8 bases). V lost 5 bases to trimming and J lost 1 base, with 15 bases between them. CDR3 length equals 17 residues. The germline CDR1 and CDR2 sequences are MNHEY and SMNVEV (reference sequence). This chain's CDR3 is CASSPQGGRSGANVLTF. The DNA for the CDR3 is TGTGCCAGCAGTCCACAGGGGGGGAGATCTGGGGCCAACGTCCTGACTTTC.

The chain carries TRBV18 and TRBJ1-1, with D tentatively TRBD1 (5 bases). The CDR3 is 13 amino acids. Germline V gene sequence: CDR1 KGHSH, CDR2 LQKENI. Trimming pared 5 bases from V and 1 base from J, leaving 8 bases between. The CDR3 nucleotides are TGTGCCAGCTCAGAGACAGCGAACACTGAAGCTTTCTTT. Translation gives CASSETANTEAFF.

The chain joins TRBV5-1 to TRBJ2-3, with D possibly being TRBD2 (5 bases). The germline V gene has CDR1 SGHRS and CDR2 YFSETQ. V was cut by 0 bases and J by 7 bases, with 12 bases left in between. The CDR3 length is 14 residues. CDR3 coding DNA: TGCGCCAGCAGCTTGGGCGACGGGATTAATACGCAGTATTTT. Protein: CASSLGDGINTQYF. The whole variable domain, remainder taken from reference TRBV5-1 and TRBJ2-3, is KAGVTQTPRYLIKTRGQQVTLSCSPISGHRSVSWYQQTPGQGLQFLFEYFSETQRNKGNFPGRFSGRQFSNSRSEMNVSTLELGDSALYLCASSLGDGINTQYFGPGTRLTVL.

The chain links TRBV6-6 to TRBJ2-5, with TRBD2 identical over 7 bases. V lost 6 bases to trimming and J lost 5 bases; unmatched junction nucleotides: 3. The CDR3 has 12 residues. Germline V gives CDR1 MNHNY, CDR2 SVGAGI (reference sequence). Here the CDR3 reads CASRTSMETQYF. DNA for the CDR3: TGTGCCAGCAGGACTAGCATGGAGACCCAGTACTTC.

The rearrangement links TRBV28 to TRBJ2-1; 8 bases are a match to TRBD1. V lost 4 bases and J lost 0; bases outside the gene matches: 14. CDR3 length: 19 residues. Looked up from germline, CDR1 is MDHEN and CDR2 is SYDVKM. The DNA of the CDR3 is TGTGCCAGCAGTTCCCGTTACAGGGGGATCCCGAGCTCCTACAATGAGCAGTTCTTC. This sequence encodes CASSSRYRGIPSSYNEQFF. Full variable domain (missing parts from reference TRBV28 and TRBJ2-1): DVKVTQSSRYLVKRTGEKVFLECVQDMDHENMFWYRQDPGLGLRLIYFSYDVKMKEKGDIPEGYSVSREKKERFSLILESASTNQTSMYLCASSSRYRGIPSSYNEQFFGPGTRLTVL.

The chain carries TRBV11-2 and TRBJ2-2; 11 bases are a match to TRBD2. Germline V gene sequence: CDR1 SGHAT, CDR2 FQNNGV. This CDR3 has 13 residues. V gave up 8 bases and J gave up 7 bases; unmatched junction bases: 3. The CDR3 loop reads CASLLAGGGELFF. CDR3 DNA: TGTGCCAGCCTTCTAGCGGGAGGCGGGGAGCTGTTTTTT.

The CDR3 reads CASSYSLIAGGQNEQFF. The CDR3 region has the DNA TGTGCCAGCAGCTACTCCCTTATAGCGGGCGGTCAAAATGAGCAGTTCTTC. V gene TRBV7-3 combines with J gene TRBJ2-1; the match to TRBD2 covers 7 bases. CDR3 length: 17 residues. V lost 4 bases and J lost 7; bases outside the gene matches: 16. The germline gives CDR1 SGHTA, CDR2 FQGTGA. The whole variable domain, filled in from reference TRBV7-3 and TRBJ2-1, reads GAGVSQTPSNKVTEKGKYVELRCDPISGHTALYWYRQSLGQGPEFLIYFQGTGAADDSGLPNDRFFAVRPEGSVSTLKIQRTERGDSAVYLCASSYSLIAGGQNEQFFGPGTRLTVL.

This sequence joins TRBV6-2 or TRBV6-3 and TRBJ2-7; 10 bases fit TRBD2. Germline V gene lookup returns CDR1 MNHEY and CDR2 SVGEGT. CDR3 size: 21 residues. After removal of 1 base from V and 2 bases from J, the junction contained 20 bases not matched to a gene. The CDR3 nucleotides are TGTGCCAGCAGTTACTATGTCCGGGACCGGAGCCGAGCGGGAGGGCCCTACGAGCAGTACTTC. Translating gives CASSYYVRDRSRAGGPYEQYF.

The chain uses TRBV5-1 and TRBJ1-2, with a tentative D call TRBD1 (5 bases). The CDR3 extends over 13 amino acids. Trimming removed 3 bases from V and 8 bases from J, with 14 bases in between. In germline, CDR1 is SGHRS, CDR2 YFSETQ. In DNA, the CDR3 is TGCGCCAGCAGCTGGGGGGACGCCCGCGGCTACACCTTC. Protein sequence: CASSWGDARGYTF. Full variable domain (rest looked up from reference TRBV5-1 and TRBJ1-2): KAGVTQTPRYLIKTRGQQVTLSCSPISGHRSVSWYQQTPGQGLQFLFEYFSETQRNKGNFPGRFSGRQFSNSRSEMNVSTLELGDSALYLCASSWGDARGYTFGSGTRLTVV.